This T cell receptor beta chain is from a study of breast tumors, draining lymph nodes, adjacent tissues. Study results and caveats: Compared with lymph nodes, tumors were less diverse; compared with nontumor tissue, more. Luminal-like breast cancer showed significantly greater tumor-nontumor repertoire similarity than basal-like breast cancer did. Most tumor T cells seemingly derive from lymph node, then expand in tumor.

TCRdb processed the multiplex PCR reads anew with MiXCR; each CDR3 protein has one entry. The data hold under 300,000 distinct CDR3 sequences, with less than 35% observed a single time. About this clonotype: What it recognizes is unknown. Its ends do not fully match the called genes, so a read error is possible.

CDR1 MNHEY and CDR2 SMNVEV come from the germline V gene (reference sequence). CDR3 size: 13 residues. Axillary draining lymph nodes of breast cancer patients supplied the node samples. The clonotype was recovered from a female donor with breast cancer. Some clones in this sample may be carry-over from other donors' samples. The sample comprised axillary lymph node tissue. The chain uses TRBV27 and TRBJ2-5; D unclear. The CDR3 reads CASSQDRLETPYF. In DNA, the CDR3 is TGTGCCAGCAGTCAAGACCGTCTGGAGACCCCGTACTTC.